This entry concerns a single T cell receptor beta chain. The data were taken from a study of control samples from healthy donors and cancer patients. The method was immunoSEQ multiplex PCR; TCRdb's version includes in-frame clones alone and lacks a portion of them. The data hold under 200,000 clones, with about 90% observed a single time. Trimming left V 0 bases short and J 6 bases short, with 15 bases between. The CDR3 loop spans 16 amino acids. Germline V gene lookup returns CDR1 MGHRA and CDR2 YSYEKL. This sequence originates from a woman younger than 45 in good health. The chain employs TRBV4-1 and TRBJ1-5; D ambiguous. Sequencing was done on a sample of blood. The CDR3 DNA reads TGCGCCAGCAGCCAAGACATGTTCAGAAGCGGTCAGCCCCAGCATTTT. Translation: CASSQDMFRSGQPQHF.